These 17 T cell receptor beta chains came from one sample sequenced in a study of blood T cell repertoires in COVID-19 (TCRdb year 2020). Libraries were prepared through the immunoSEQ multiplex PCR assay. TCRdb re-hosts the immuneACCESS table, in-frame sequences only. Its copies lack some clones; in the studies checked, an unresolved V gene accounts for under half of them, and the cause for the rest is not known. This sample holds 30,000 to 40,000 clones; 85% were observed only once. Around 15% of the sample comes from the top ten. Material for sequencing was peripheral blood. The receptors were sampled from a human donor in a cohort sampled during active COVID-19.

The rearrangement joins TRBV19 to TRBJ2-7; tentative D call: TRBD2 (6 bases). V lost 1 base and J 3 bases, leaving 13 bases between the germline ends. This CDR3 is 15 amino acids long. Germline CDR1 and CDR2: LNHDA and SQIVND (reference sequence). The CDR3: CASSIGPNGGYEQYF. The CDR3 DNA reads as TGTGCCAGTAGTATAGGGCCCAACGGGGGCTACGAGCAGTACTTC.

This clone was observed a few times. The chain recombines TRBV5-6 with TRBJ2-3; D is uncertain. The V end lost 0 bases, the J end lost 1 base, and 3 bases lay between the germline ends. From germline, CDR1 is SGHDT and CDR2 YYEEEE. The CDR3 runs 13 residues. CDR3 amino acids: CASSLGGTDTQYF. The CDR3 DNA reads as TGTGCCAGCAGCTTGGGAGGCACAGATACGCAGTATTTT.

The chain joins TRBV2 to TRBJ2-7; D might be TRBD2 (5 bases). The V end was cut by 2 bases, the J end by 0 bases, with 11 bases between. This CDR3 has 15 residues. The germline CDR1 and CDR2 sequences are SNHLY and FYNNEI. The CDR3 bases are TGTGCCAGCAGTGAATTAAAGCGGAGCTCCTACGAGCAGTACTTC. Protein product: CASSELKRSSYEQYF.

The J gene is TRBJ2-7, the V gene TRBV2, with D possibly being TRBD2 (5 bases). V gave up 1 base and J gave up 7 bases, with 17 bases separating them. This CDR3 has 15 residues. Germline CDR1 reads SNHLY; CDR2 reads FYNNEI. The CDR3 loop reads CASSEEAISGGEQYF. The CDR3 coding sequence is TGTGCCAGCAGTGAAGAGGCTATCTCTGGAGGAGAGCAGTACTTC.

The chain has TRBV9 and TRBJ2-5, with 7 nucleotides matching TRBD1. The CDR3 consists of 16 residues. Per germline, CDR1 SGDLS and CDR2 YYNGEE. V gave up 4 bases and J gave up 7 bases; unmatched junction bases: 16. CDR3 residues: CASSPRTGSNPGTQYF. The CDR3 DNA is TGTGCCAGCAGCCCCCGGACAGGTTCAAACCCCGGGACCCAGTACTTC.

This clone was seen more than once but under ten times. The rearrangement joins TRBV7-9 to TRBJ2-1, with 10 bases fitting TRBD2. This CDR3 contains 16 residues. V shed 5 bases, J shed 7 bases, and the junction held 11 bases outside the gene matches. Per germline, CDR1 SEHNR and CDR2 FQNEAQ (reference sequence). CDR3 DNA sequence: TGTGCCAGCAGCCCCGAAGCGGGGGGGCGGGGAAATGAGCAGTTCTTC. It is translated as CASSPEAGGRGNEQFF.

This sequence joins TRBV3-1 (or the pseudogene TRBV3-2) and TRBJ2-3; 9 bases agree with TRBD2. The CDR3 is 14 residues long. The V and J ends lost 4 bases and 5 bases, in that order; junction bases with no gene match: 4. CDR1 and CDR2 (germline): LGHDT, YNNKEL (reference sequence). CDR3 nucleotide sequence: TGTGCCAGCAGCCGCGGGGGGGCGGGAGATACGCAGTATTTT. Its protein product is CASSRGGAGDTQYF.

Only a few counts were recorded for this clone. The chain couples TRBV12-3 or TRBV12-4 to TRBJ2-2; the D gene is possibly TRBD1 (6 bases). The CDR3 has 13 amino acids. Trimming left V 11 bases short and J 7 bases short, with 17 bases between. The DNA of the CDR3 is TGTGCCGAGATGGGGGCTTTTGGCGGGGAGCTGTTTTTT. It specifies CAEMGAFGGELFF.

V usage is TRBV9 and J usage is TRBJ2-2, with TRBD2 matching over 10 bases. The ends lost 0 bases at V and 2 bases at J; junction bases unmatched: 7. Germline CDR1 reads SGDLS; CDR2 reads YYNGEE. This CDR3 spans 18 amino acids. The CDR3 here is CASSVAERGGRNTGELFF. The CDR3 DNA is TGTGCCAGCAGCGTAGCAGAGCGGGGGGGCCGAAACACCGGGGAGCTGTTTTTT.

CDR3 sequence (DNA): TGTGCCAGCAGCTTAGCGGGCAGGACCTACAATGAGCAGTTCTTC. Translating gives CASSLAGRTYNEQFF. This chain connects TRBV7-2 to TRBJ2-1; D ambiguous. This CDR3 comprises 15 residues. CDR1 is SGHTA and CDR2 is FQGNSA in the germline V gene. V lost 0 bases and J 2 bases, leaving 8 bases between the germline ends. The full variable domain, with the rest looked up from reference TRBV7-2 and TRBJ2-1, is GAGVSQSPSNKVTEKGKDVELRCDPISGHTALYWYRQSLGQGLEFLIYFQGNSAPDKSGLPSDRFSAERTGGSVSTLTIQRTQQEDSAVYLCASSLAGRTYNEQFFGPGTRLTVL.

The CDR3 DNA sequence: TGCGCCAGCAGCCAAGTATCCAGCAGCGCTGAAGCTTTCTTT. The encoded protein is CASSQVSSSAEAFF. This rearrangement joins TRBV4-1 to TRBJ1-1; unclear D gene. Germline V gives CDR1 MGHRA, CDR2 YSYEKL. V was trimmed by 1 base and J by 6 bases, leaving 12 bases between them. CDR3 size: 14 residues.

The chain carries TRBV6-4 and TRBJ2-3, with 8 bases fitting TRBD2. The CDR3 loop spans 15 amino acids. CDR1 MRHNA and CDR2 SNTAGT come from the germline V gene. With 3 bases clipped from V and 1 base from J, the junction kept 3 bases outside the gene matches. The CDR3 DNA is TGTGCCAGCAGTGAGCGGGGGGCCGGCACAGATACGCAGTATTTT. Its protein product is CASSERGAGTDTQYF.

The CDR3 loop is CASSLGLAGDTQYF. DNA for the CDR3: TGTGCCAGCAGCCTCGGACTAGCGGGAGATACGCAGTATTTT. The chain combines TRBV7-3 with TRBJ2-3; 11 nucleotides line up with TRBD2. The CDR3 covers 14 residues. V trimming: 5 bases; J trimming: 5 bases; junction bases outside the gene matches: 3. Germline CDR1 SGHTA, CDR2 FQGTGA. The variable domain in full, completed from reference TRBV7-3 and TRBJ2-3, reads GAGVSQTPSNKVTEKGKYVELRCDPISGHTALYWYRQSLGQGPEFLIYFQGTGAADDSGLPNDRFFAVRPEGSVSTLKIQRTERGDSAVYLCASSLGLAGDTQYFGPGTRLTVL.

The genes are TRBV29-1 and TRBJ1-1; TRBD1 matches 8 bases. This CDR3 spans 12 amino acids. With 5 bases clipped from V and 13 bases from J, the junction kept 12 bases outside the gene matches. Germline loops: CDR1 SQVTM, CDR2 ANQGSEA. CDR3 protein: CSVRLQGGLGFF. In nucleotides, the CDR3 is TGCAGCGTTAGACTACAGGGGGGCCTCGGTTTCTTT.

The chain recombines TRBV6-5 with TRBJ2-3; D is unresolved. The V end was cut by 8 bases, the J end by 6 bases, with 15 bases between. The CDR3 is 13 residues long. CDR1 MNHEY and CDR2 SVGAGI come from the germline V gene. Here the CDR3 reads CASRAESTDTQYF. The CDR3 DNA follows: TGTGCCAGCCGCGCCGAGTCCACGGATACGCAGTATTTT.

The chain carries TRBV12-3 or TRBV12-4 and TRBJ1-2; tentative D call: TRBD1 (5 bases). Trimming left V 3 bases short and J 12 bases short, with 17 bases between. CDR3 length equals 13 residues. This CDR3 is CASSLGPGPVNTF. CDR3 DNA: TGTGCCAGCAGTTTGGGGCCAGGGCCTGTGAACACCTTC.

The table lists this clone with a count of one. The J gene is TRBJ2-1, the V gene TRBV7-7, with D maybe TRBD1 (6 bases). V was pared by 5 bases and J by 9 bases, with 17 bases between. Germline-derived CDR1 and CDR2 are SSHAT and FNYEAQ (reference sequence). The CDR3 is 14 amino acids. DNA for the CDR3: TGTGCCAGCAGCGGGGGCTCCGGGAACAGTGAGCAGTTCTTC. It yields the protein CASSGGSGNSEQFF. The full variable domain, completed using reference TRBV7-7 and TRBJ2-1, is GAGVSQSPRYKVTKRGQDVTLRCDPISSHATLYWYQQALGQGPEFLTYFNYEAQPDKSGLPSDRFSAERPEGSISTLTIQRTEQRDSAMYRCASSGGSGNSEQFFGPGTRLTVL.